What follows describes a single T cell receptor (beta chain). These data are taken from a study of T cell changes during pregnancy in multiple sclerosis. TCRdb keeps only in-frame clones here, not all; method: immunoSEQ multiplex PCR. The sample consists of about 80,000 clones, 85% to 95% of them appearing once. Trimming removed 2 bases at V and 5 bases at J, with 13 bases between. Germline V gene data show CDR1 as MNHEY and CDR2 as SVGAGI. The CDR3 extends over 15 amino acids. The V and J genes are TRBV6-5 and TRBJ2-1; D may be TRBD2 (6 bases). The receptor comes from a female donor in good health, enrolled as a control in a pregnancy study. This sample comprised peripheral blood, obtained after pregnancy. Here the CDR3 DNA reads TGTGCCAGCAGTTACCTCGGAGGGACCAACAATGAGCAGTTCTTC. Its translation: CASSYLGGTNNEQFF.